The T cell receptor beta chain described here comes from a study of T cell changes during pregnancy in multiple sclerosis. This clone has only one observation. Clones were sequenced by immunoSEQ multiplex PCR, and TCRdb holds only the in-frame ones, with some missing. The sample yields roughly 56,000 clones, 70% to 90% seen once. The J segment lost 3 bases and the V segment lost 6 bases, leaving 4 bases of the junction unmatched. Germline CDR1 is MNHNY and CDR2 is SVGAGI (reference sequence). The CDR3 has 14 amino acids. The TCR comes from a female donor with multiple sclerosis, enrolled in a pregnancy study. The chain employs TRBV6-6 and TRBJ2-3, with 9 bases fitting TRBD2. The sequencing here drew on peripheral blood, taken in the first trimester of pregnancy. In nucleotides, the CDR3 is TGTGCCAGCAGATTGACTAGCGGAACAGATACGCAGTATTTT. Protein sequence: CASRLTSGTDTQYF.